The next 21 T cell receptor beta chains were all read from a single sample in a study of T cell responses to AZD1222 COVID-19 vaccine. Clones were read by immunoSEQ multiplex PCR, and TCRdb kept only the in-frame ones, dropping some. Here the sample spans some 190,000 clones, 90% to 95% being singletons. The material sequenced was peripheral blood, taken 28 days after the second dose of the MenACWY control vaccine. The receptors here all came from an adult who received the MenACWY meningococcal vaccine as a control.

V and J are TRBV5-4 and TRBJ2-7; the D gene is possibly TRBD1 (5 bases). Germline V lookup: CDR1 SGHNT, CDR2 YYREEE (reference sequence). Deletions cut 0 bases from V and 3 bases from J, with 13 bases between. CDR3 length: 15 amino acids. The CDR3: CASSLDAGRNYEQYF. In DNA form, the CDR3 reads TGTGCCAGCAGCTTGGATGCAGGGCGCAACTACGAGCAGTACTTC.

In the case of this clone: Other DNA sequences within the sample encode an identical CDR3. The genes are TRBV27 and TRBJ1-1; D remains unclear. The ends were cut back, 0 bases at V and 4 bases at J, with 3 bases in the middle. The CDR3 length is 12 residues. CDR1 is MNHEY, CDR2 SMNVEV, per germline (reference sequence). CDR3 loop: CASSLSGTEAFF. CDR3 nucleotide sequence: TGTGCCAGCAGTTTATCGGGCACTGAAGCTTTCTTT.

This chain joins TRBV7-9 and TRBJ2-1; D is ambiguous. The germline CDR1 and CDR2 sequences are SEHNR and FQNEAQ (reference sequence). With 1 base removed from V and 6 bases from J, the gap between germline ends came to 4 bases. The CDR3 extends over 12 amino acids. CDR3 coding DNA: TGTGCCAGCAGCTTAGGCCTCAATGAGCAGTTCTTC. Protein product: CASSLGLNEQFF.

The chain uses TRBV27 and TRBJ1-1; possible D gene TRBD1, 5 bases. This CDR3 comprises 16 residues. Germline V gene data show CDR1 as MNHEY and CDR2 as SMNVEV (reference sequence). Trimming cost V 5 bases and J 0 bases, with 16 bases left between them. In DNA, the CDR3 is TGTGCCAGCAGTCCTTTCGGGACGTTGATGAACACTGAAGCTTTCTTT. Amino acid sequence: CASSPFGTLMNTEAFF.

The chain carries TRBV18 and TRBJ1-2; D is undetermined. Trimming took off 1 base at V and 5 bases at J, with 8 bases between the two ends. The CDR3 covers 13 residues. The germline V gene has CDR1 KGHSH and CDR2 LQKENI. CDR3 region: CASSPRAVYGYTF. CDR3 bases: TGTGCCAGCTCACCACGGGCGGTATATGGCTACACCTTC.

This clone was recorded once. V usage is TRBV10-3 and J usage is TRBJ1-6; 12 bases match TRBD1. This CDR3 comprises 16 residues. CDR1 is ENHRY, CDR2 SYGVKD, per germline. The trim removed 6 bases at V and 2 bases at J, leaving 2 bases unmatched. The chain's CDR3 is CAIRRDRGPYNSPLHF. The CDR3 region has the DNA TGTGCCATCAGGAGGGACAGGGGGCCCTATAATTCACCCCTCCACTTT.

V gene TRBV9 combines with J gene TRBJ1-6, with TRBD1 as a possible D gene (5 bases). Germline V CDR1 and CDR2: SGDLS, YYNGEE. The germline V and J ends were trimmed by 7 bases and 9 bases, with 17 bases remaining between them. The CDR3 spans 14 residues. The CDR3, as DNA: TGTGCCAGCGCCGGGGGGTTGGAGGGTTCACCCCTCCACTTT. Its protein is CASAGGLEGSPLHF.

J is TRBJ2-1 and V is TRBV6-6; D unresolved. From germline, CDR1 is MNHNY and CDR2 SVGAGI (reference sequence). The CDR3 contains 14 residues. The V and J ends lost 0 bases and 5 bases respectively, with 8 bases between them. The CDR3 nucleotides read TGTGCCAGCAGTTACTCGATAAGCGACAATGAGCAGTTCTTC. Its protein is CASSYSISDNEQFF.

The V gene is TRBV9, the J gene TRBJ1-2; no clear D gene. Trimming removed 3 bases at V and 7 bases at J, with 10 bases between. Per the germline V gene, CDR1 is SGDLS and CDR2 is YYNGEE. The CDR3 runs 12 residues. The CDR3 spells CASSEQTRGYTF. In nucleotides, the CDR3 is TGTGCCAGCAGCGAGCAAACCCGTGGCTACACCTTC.

The chain is built from TRBV5-5 and TRBJ2-7, with unresolved D. Germline V gene lookup returns CDR1 SGHKS and CDR2 YYEKEE (reference sequence). Between the trimmed V and J ends, which lost 0 bases and 2 bases, there was a span of 9 bases. The CDR3 extends over 14 amino acids. Written as DNA, the CDR3 is TGTGCCAGCAGCTTGGCCGGCGGACCCTACGAGCAGTACTTC. Amino acids: CASSLAGGPYEQYF.

The V and J genes are TRBV4-2 and TRBJ2-2, with a possible D match to TRBD2 (5 bases). This CDR3 is built from 13 residues. The V and J ends lost 4 bases and 6 bases respectively, with 9 bases between them. Germline CDR1 reads LGHNA; CDR2 reads YNFKEQ. CDR3 bases: TGTGCCAGCAGCCCGTCCGGGGCCGGGGAGCTGTTTTTT. Translating gives CASSPSGAGELFF.

This clone was detected once. The chain carries TRBV6-5 and TRBJ1-5; D ambiguous. Germline CDR1 reads MNHEY; CDR2 reads SVGAGI. V lost 8 bases, J lost 4 bases, and 15 bases lay in between. The CDR3 loop spans 14 amino acids. Here the CDR3 reads CASGPGFGNQPQHF. The DNA of the CDR3 is TGTGCCAGCGGACCGGGGTTCGGGAATCAGCCCCAGCATTTT.

The chain couples TRBV2 to TRBJ1-2; the D is unclear. The length of the CDR3 is 12 residues. The germline V gene has CDR1 SNHLY and CDR2 FYNNEI. Trimming took off 6 bases at V and 5 bases at J, with 10 bases between the two ends. CDR3 protein: CASSVGWYGYTF. CDR3 nucleotides: TGTGCCAGCAGCGTTGGTTGGTATGGCTACACCTTC.

The sample holds one count of this clone. This sequence joins TRBV30 and TRBJ1-4; D is possibly TRBD1 (5 bases). The ends were cut back, 2 bases at V and 6 bases at J, with 10 bases in the middle. Germline CDR1 GTSNPN, CDR2 SVGIG (reference sequence). The CDR3 covers 13 residues. CDR3 in DNA: TGTGCCTGGAGTCGGGGACGGGATGAAAAACTGTTTTTT. Its translation: CAWSRGRDEKLFF.

The J gene is TRBJ2-3, the V gene TRBV12-3 or TRBV12-4; D unresolved. This CDR3 is 11 amino acids long. With 3 bases removed from V and 5 bases from J, the gap between germline ends came to 3 bases. The CDR3 loop is CASSFKDTQYF. In DNA, the CDR3 is TGTGCCAGCAGTTTTAAAGATACGCAGTATTTT.

The chain links TRBV2 to TRBJ1-2; 10 bases match TRBD1. The germline V gene has CDR1 SNHLY and CDR2 FYNNEI. V was clipped by 5 bases and J by 4 bases; unmatched bases: 19. This CDR3 comprises 19 residues. In DNA form, the CDR3 reads TGTGCCAGCAGTCCCCGTCTCTCCGGGACAGGGGTGGGTTTCTATGGCTACACCTTC. As protein: CASSPRLSGTGVGFYGYTF. Based on the CDR3 plus reference TRBV2 and TRBJ1-2, the full variable domain is EPEVTQTPSHQVTQMGQEVILRCVPISNHLYFYWYRQILGQKVEFLVSFYNNEISEKSEIFDDQFSVERPDGSNFTLKIRSTKLEDSAMYFCASSPRLSGTGVGFYGYTFGSGTRLTVV.

J is TRBJ2-3 and V is TRBV5-1; 10 bases match TRBD2. The CDR3 contains 15 residues. Germline values: CDR1 SGHRS, CDR2 YFSETQ. The V segment lost 2 bases and the J segment 5 bases; nucleotides outside the gene matches: 5. The CDR3 protein is CASSLASGSRDTQYF. For the CDR3, the DNA is TGCGCCAGCAGCTTAGCTAGCGGGAGTAGAGATACGCAGTATTTT.

The V and J genes are TRBV5-8 and TRBJ1-2; unclear D gene. Germline V gives CDR1 SGHTS, CDR2 YDEGEE. The CDR3 contains 12 residues. The V end lost 2 bases, the J end lost 4 bases, and 6 bases lay between the germline ends. CDR3 sequence (DNA): TGTGCCAGCAGCTTCTCCGGCTATGGCTACACCTTC. Residues: CASSFSGYGYTF.

V is TRBV7-2 and J is TRBJ2-7; no clear D gene. V was cut by 3 bases and J by 3 bases, with 6 bases left in between. The germline CDR1 and CDR2 sequences are SGHTA and FQGNSA. This CDR3 comprises 12 residues. CDR3 nucleotides: TGTGCCAGCAGCTTCCTGGGCTACGAGCAGTACTTC. Its translation is CASSFLGYEQYF.

This chain connects TRBV15 to TRBJ1-2; D is unresolved. Trimming stripped 2 bases from V and 8 bases from J, with 12 bases between. The germline gives CDR1 LNHNV, CDR2 YYDKDF (reference sequence). The CDR3 consists of 13 residues. CDR3 protein: CATSRPKEGGYTF. The CDR3 bases are TGTGCCACCAGCAGACCCAAAGAAGGGGGCTACACCTTC.

This chain links TRBV9 with TRBJ2-7; perhaps TRBD2 as D (6 bases). Looked up from germline, CDR1 is SGDLS and CDR2 is YYNGEE. Trimming pared 0 bases from V and 0 bases from J, leaving 10 bases between. This CDR3 is 15 amino acids long. As DNA, the CDR3 is TGTGCCAGCAGCGTAGACGGGAGCACCTCCTACGAGCAGTACTTC. Translation gives CASSVDGSTSYEQYF.